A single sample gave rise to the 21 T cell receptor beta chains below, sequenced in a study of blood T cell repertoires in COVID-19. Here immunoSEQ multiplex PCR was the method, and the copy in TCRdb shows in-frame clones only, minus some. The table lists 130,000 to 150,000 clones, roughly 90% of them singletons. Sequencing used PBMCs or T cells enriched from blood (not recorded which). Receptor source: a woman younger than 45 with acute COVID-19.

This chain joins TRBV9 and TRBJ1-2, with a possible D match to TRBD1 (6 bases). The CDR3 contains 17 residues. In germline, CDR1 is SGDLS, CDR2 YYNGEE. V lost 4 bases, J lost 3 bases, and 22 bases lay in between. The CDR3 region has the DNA TGTGCCAGCAGCTCCTCGGGGGGGACAAAAGGACACTATGGCTACACCTTC. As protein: CASSSSGGTKGHYGYTF.

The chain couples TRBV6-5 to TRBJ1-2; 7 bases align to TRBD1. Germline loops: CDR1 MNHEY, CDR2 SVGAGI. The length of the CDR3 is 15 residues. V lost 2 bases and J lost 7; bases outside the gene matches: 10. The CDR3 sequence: CASSYARQGPFGYTF. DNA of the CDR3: TGTGCCAGCAGTTACGCCCGACAGGGACCTTTTGGCTACACCTTC.

The chain's CDR3 is CASKLPGVNYGYTF. DNA of the CDR3: TGTGCCAGCAAACTCCCCGGGGTCAACTATGGCTACACCTTC. The V and J genes are TRBV28 and TRBJ1-2, with D unresolved. CDR1 and CDR2 (germline): MDHEN, SYDVKM. Trimming shortened V by 7 bases and J by 2 bases, and 14 bases separated the two germline ends. The CDR3 contains 14 residues.

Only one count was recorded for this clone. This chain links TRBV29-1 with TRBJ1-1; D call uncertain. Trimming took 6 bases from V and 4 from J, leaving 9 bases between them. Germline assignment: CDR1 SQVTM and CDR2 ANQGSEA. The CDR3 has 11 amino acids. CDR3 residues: CSVWEGTEAFF. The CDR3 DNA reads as TGCAGCGTATGGGAGGGCACTGAAGCTTTCTTT.

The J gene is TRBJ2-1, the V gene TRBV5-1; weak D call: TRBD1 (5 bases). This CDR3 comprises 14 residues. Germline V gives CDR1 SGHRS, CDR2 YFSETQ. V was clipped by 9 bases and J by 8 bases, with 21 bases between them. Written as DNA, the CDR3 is TGCGCCACAGCAAGGGGCGGCCCTAGGGATGAGCAGTTCTTC. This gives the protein CATARGGPRDEQFF.

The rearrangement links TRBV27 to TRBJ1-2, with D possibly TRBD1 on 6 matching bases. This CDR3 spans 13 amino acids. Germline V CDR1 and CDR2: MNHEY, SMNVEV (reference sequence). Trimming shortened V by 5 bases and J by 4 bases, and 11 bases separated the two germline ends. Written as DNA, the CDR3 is TGTGCCAGCAGTCCAGGACAGCTCTATGGCTACACCTTC. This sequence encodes CASSPGQLYGYTF.

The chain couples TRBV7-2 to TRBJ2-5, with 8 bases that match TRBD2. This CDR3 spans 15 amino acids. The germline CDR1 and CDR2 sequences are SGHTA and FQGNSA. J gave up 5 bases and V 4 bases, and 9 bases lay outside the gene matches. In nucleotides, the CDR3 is TGTGCCAGCAGCTACCAACGGGGGGGCGGGGAGACCCAGTACTTC. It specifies CASSYQRGGGETQYF.

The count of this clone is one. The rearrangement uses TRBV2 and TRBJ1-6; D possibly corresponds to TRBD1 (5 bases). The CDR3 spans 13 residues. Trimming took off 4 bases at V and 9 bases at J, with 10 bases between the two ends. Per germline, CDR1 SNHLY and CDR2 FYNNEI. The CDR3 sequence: CASSGGGRSPLHF. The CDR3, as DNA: TGTGCCAGCAGTGGGGGGGGACGTTCACCCCTCCACTTT.

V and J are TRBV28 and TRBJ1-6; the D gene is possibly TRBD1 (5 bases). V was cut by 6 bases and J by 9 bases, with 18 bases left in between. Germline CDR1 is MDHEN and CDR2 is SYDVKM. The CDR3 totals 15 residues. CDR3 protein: CASSFGQGPGSPLHF. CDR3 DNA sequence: TGTGCCAGCAGCTTTGGTCAGGGCCCCGGTTCACCCCTCCACTTT.

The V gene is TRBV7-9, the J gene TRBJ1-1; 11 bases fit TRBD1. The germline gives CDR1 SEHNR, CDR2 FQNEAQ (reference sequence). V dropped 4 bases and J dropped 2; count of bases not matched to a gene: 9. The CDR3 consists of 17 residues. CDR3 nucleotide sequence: TGTGCCAGCAGCTCCATCCCCGGGACAGGGGGAAACACTGAAGCTTTCTTT. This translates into CASSSIPGTGGNTEAFF.

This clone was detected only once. The CDR3 sequence is CASSRDSEAFF. DNA of the CDR3: TGTGCCAGCAGCCGGGACAGTGAAGCTTTCTTT. V and J are TRBV2 and TRBJ1-1; TRBD1 matches 7 bases. The CDR3 consists of 11 residues. J gave up 7 bases and V 6 bases, and 2 bases lay outside the gene matches. CDR1 is SNHLY, CDR2 FYNNEI, per germline.

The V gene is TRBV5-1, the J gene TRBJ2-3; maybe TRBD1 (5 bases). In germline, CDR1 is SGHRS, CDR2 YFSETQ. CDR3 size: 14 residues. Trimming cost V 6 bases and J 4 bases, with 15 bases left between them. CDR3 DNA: TGCGCCAGCACTCAGGGATCGGTGGCAGATACGCAGTATTTT. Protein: CASTQGSVADTQYF.

The CDR3 sequence is CAWSGEPNYGYTF. The CDR3 nucleotides are TGTGCCTGGTCCGGAGAGCCGAACTATGGCTACACCTTC. J is TRBJ1-2 and V is TRBV30; no definite D call. CDR3 size: 13 residues. V dropped 5 bases and J dropped 2 bases, with 12 bases sitting between them. Germline V gene lookup returns CDR1 GTSNPN and CDR2 SVGIG (reference sequence).

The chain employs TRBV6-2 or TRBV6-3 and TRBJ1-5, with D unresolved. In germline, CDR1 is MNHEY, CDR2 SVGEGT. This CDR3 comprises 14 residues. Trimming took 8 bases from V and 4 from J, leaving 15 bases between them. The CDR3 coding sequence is TGTGCCAGCCGTTTGACAACCCTAAATCAGCCCCAGCATTTT. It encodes CASRLTTLNQPQHF.

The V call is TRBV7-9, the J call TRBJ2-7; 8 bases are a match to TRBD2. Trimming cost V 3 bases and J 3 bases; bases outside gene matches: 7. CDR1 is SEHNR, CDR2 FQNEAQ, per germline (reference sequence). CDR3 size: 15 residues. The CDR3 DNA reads TGTGCCAGCAGCTTCCCCCGGGAGGGAGTCTACGAGCAGTACTTC. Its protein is CASSFPREGVYEQYF.

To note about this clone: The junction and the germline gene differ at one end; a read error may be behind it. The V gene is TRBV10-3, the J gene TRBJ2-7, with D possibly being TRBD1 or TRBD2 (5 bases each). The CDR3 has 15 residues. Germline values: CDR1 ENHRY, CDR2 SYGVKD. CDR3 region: CAIRESGLVSHEQYF. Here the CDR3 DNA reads TGTGCCATCAGGGAGTCGGGGCTAGTTTCCCACGAGCAGTACTTC.

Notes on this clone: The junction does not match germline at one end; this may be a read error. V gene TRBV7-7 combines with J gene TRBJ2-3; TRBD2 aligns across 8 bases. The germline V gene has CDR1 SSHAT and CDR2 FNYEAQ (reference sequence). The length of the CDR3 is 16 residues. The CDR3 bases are TGTGCTAGCAGCGCGGATAGCGGGGCTCTCGGAGATACGCAGTATTTT. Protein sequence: CASSADSGALGDTQYF.

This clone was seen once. The CDR3 region has the DNA TGCGCCAGCAGCGCGTTAGCGGGAGTCACAGATACGCAGTATTTT. This translates into CASSALAGVTDTQYF. This sequence joins TRBV5-1 and TRBJ2-3, with TRBD2 matching over 9 bases. Germline CDR1 and CDR2: SGHRS and YFSETQ. The CDR3 is 15 amino acids. V lost 4 bases and J lost 2; bases outside the gene matches: 5.

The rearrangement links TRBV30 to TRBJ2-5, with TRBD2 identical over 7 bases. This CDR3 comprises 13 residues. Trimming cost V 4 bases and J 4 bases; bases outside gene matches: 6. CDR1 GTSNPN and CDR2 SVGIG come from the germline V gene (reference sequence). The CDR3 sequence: CAWTGVAGETQYF. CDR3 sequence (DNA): TGTGCCTGGACCGGCGTAGCGGGAGAGACCCAGTACTTC.

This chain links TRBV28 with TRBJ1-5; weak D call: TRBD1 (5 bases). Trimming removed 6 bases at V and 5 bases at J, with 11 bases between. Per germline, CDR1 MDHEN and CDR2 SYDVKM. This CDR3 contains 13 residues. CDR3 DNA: TGTGCCAGCAGGCCCCAGGGCGATCAGCCCCAGCATTTT. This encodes CASRPQGDQPQHF. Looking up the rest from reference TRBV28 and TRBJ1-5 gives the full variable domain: DVKVTQSSRYLVKRTGEKVFLECVQDMDHENMFWYRQDPGLGLRLIYFSYDVKMKEKGDIPEGYSVSREKKERFSLILESASTNQTSMYLCASRPQGDQPQHFGDGTRLSIL.

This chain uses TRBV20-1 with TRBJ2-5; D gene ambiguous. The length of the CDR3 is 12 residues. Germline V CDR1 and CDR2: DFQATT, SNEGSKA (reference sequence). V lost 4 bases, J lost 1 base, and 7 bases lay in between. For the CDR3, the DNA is TGCAGTGCTAATGAGAGCCAAGAGACCCAGTACTTC. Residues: CSANESQETQYF.